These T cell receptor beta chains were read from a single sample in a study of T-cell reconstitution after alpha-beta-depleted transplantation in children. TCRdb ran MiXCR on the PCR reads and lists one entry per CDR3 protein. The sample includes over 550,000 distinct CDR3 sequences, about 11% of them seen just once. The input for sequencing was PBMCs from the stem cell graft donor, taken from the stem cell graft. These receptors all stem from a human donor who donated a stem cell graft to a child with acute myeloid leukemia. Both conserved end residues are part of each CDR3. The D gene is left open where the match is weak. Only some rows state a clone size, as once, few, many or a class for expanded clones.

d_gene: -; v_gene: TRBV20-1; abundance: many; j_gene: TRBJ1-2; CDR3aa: CSARAGFNYGYTF; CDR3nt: TGCAGTGCTAGAGCGGGATTTAACTATGGCTACACCTTC
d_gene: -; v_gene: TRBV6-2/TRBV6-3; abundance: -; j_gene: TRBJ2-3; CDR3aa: CASSSDRTPSTDTQYF; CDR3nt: TGTGCCAGCAGTTCTGACCGCACACCGAGCACAGATACGCAGTATTTT
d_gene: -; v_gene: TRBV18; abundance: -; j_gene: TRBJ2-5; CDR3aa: CASSPQIGTEGETQYF; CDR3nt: TGTGCCAGCTCACCTCAAATCGGCACAGAAGGGGAGACCCAGTACTTC
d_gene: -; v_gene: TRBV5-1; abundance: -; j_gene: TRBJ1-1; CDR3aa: CASRGQVLNTEAFF; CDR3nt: TGCGCCAGCAGGGGCCAAGTATTGAACACTGAAGCTTTCTTT
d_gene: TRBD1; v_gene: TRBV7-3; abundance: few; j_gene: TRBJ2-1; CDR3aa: CASSPRDRGGNEQFF; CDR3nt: TGTGCCAGCAGCCCCCGGGACAGGGGAGGCAATGAGCAGTTCTTC
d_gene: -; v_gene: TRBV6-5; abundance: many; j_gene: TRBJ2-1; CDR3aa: CASSGLNNEQFF; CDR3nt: TGTGCCAGCAGTGGACTGAACAATGAGCAGTTCTTC
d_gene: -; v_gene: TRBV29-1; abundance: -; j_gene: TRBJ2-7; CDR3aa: CSVVGAAAEQYF; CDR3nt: TGCAGCGTTGTGGGGGCAGCAGCCGAGCAGTACTTC
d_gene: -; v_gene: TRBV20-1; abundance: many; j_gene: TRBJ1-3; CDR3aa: CSAAQELSGNTIYF; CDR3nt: TGCAGTGCTGCTCAGGAGCTCTCTGGAAACACCATATATTTT
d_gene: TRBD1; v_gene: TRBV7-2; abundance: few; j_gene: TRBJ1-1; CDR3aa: CASRVRQGIFAEAFF; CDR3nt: TGTGCCAGCAGGGTGAGACAGGGGATTTTCGCTGAAGCTTTCTTT
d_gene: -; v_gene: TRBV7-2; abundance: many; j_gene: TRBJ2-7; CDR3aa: CASSLTNYEQYF; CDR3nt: TGCGCCAGCAGCTTGACGAACTACGAGCAGTACTTC
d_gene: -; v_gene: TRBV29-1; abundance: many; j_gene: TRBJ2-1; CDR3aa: CSAPVGEVSNEQFF; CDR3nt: TGCAGCGCCCCGGTGGGGGAAGTAAGCAATGAGCAGTTCTTC
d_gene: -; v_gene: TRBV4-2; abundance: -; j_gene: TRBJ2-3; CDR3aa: CASSQDGGRGADTQYF; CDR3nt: TGTGCCAGCAGCCAAGATGGGGGACGGGGCGCAGATACGCAGTATTTT
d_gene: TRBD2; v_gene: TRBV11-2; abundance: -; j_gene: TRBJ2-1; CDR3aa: CASSKIVPFGLAGSYNEQFF; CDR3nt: TGTGCCAGCAGCAAGATAGTCCCCTTTGGGCTAGCGGGATCTTACAATGAGCAGTTCTTC
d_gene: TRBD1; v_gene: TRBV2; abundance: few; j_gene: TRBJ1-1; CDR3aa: CASRGRGVGNTEAFF; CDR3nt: TGTGCCAGCAGAGGCAGGGGGGTTGGGAACACTGAAGCTTTCTTT
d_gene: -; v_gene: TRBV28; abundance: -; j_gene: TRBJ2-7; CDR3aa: CASSITSGAHYEQYF; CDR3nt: TGTGCCAGCAGTATAACCTCCGGGGCCCACTACGAGCAGTACTTC
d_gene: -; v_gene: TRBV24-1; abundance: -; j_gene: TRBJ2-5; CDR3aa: CATSAWTDREETQYF; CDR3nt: TGTGCCACCAGTGCCTGGACTGATCGAGAGGAGACCCAGTACTTC
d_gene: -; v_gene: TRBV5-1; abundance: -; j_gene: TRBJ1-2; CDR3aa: CASSPSSTGRYGYTF; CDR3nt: TGCGCCAGCAGCCCCTCCTCGACAGGACGCTATGGCTACACCTTC
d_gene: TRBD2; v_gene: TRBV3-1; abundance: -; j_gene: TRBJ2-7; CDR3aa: CASSHPRVAGAQEQYF; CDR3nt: TGTGCCAGCAGCCACCCGAGGGTAGCGGGAGCGCAAGAGCAGTACTTC
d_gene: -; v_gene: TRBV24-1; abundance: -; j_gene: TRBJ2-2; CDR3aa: CATSDTGRNTGELFF; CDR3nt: TGTGCCACCAGTGATACGGGGCGCAACACCGGGGAGCTGTTTTTT
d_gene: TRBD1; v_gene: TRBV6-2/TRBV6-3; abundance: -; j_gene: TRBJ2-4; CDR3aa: CASHEFPDRDAKNIQYF; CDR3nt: TGTGCCAGCCACGAGTTCCCGGACAGGGATGCCAAAAACATTCAGTACTTC
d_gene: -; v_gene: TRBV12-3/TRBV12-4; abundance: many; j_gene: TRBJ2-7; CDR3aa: CASSLGGAGAYEQYF; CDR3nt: TGTGCCAGCAGTTTAGGGGGGGCAGGGGCCTACGAGCAGTACTTC
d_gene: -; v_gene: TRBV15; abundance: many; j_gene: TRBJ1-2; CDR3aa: CATSRESGNLRDGYTF; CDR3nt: TGTGCCACCAGCAGAGAATCCGGAAACCTTAGGGATGGCTACACCTTC
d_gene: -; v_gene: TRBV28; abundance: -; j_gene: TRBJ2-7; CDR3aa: CASASDTSYEQYF; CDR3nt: TGTGCCAGCGCGTCGGACACCTCCTACGAGCAGTACTTC
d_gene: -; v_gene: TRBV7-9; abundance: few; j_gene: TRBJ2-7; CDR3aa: CATPVLDGGAYEQYF; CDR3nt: TGTGCGACGCCGGTCTTGGACGGGGGAGCCTACGAGCAGTACTTC
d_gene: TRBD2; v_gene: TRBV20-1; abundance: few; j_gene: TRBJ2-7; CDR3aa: CSALGTVGTSGGGYEQYF; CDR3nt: TGCAGTGCTCTCGGGACAGTCGGGACTAGCGGGGGGGGCTACGAGCAGTACTTC
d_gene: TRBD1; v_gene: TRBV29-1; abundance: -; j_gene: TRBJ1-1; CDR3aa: CSVGQGESTEAFF; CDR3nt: TGCAGCGTCGGACAGGGGGAGAGCACTGAAGCTTTCTTT
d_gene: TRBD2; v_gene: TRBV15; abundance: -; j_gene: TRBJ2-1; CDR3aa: CATSLGLAGDNEQFF; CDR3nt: TGTGCCACCAGCCTTGGGCTAGCGGGAGACAATGAGCAGTTCTTC
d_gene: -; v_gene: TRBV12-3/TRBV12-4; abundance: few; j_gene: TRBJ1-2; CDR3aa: CASSRGQANTVGYTF; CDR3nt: TGTGCCAGCAGTCGCGGTCAGGCCAACACGGTCGGCTACACCTTC
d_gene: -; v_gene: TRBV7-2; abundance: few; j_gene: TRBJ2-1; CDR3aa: CASSQPGWEQFF; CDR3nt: TGTGCCAGCAGCCAGCCAGGCTGGGAGCAGTTCTTC
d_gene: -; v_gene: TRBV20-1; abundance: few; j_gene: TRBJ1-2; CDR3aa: CSARGLVPLVGYTF; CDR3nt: TGCAGTGCTAGAGGTCTCGTCCCCCTGGTTGGCTACACCTTC
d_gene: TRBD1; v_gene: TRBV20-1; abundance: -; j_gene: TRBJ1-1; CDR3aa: CSASDRVGNLNTEAFF; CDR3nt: TGCAGTGCTTCCGACAGGGTTGGGAACTTAAACACTGAAGCTTTCTTT
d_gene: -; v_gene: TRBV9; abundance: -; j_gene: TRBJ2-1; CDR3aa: CASKSSGRNEQFF; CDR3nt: TGTGCCAGCAAATCCTCGGGGCGGAATGAGCAGTTCTTC
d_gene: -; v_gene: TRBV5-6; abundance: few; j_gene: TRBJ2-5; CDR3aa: CASSLPVGETQYF; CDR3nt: TGTGCCAGCAGCCTACCAGTGGGGGAGACCCAGTACTTC
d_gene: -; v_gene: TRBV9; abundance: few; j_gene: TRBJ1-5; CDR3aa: CASSVEGGGPQHF; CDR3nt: TGTGCCAGCAGCGTAGAAGGAGGGGGGCCCCAGCATTTT
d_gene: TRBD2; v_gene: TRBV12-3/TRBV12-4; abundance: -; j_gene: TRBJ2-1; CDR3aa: CASSFLAGGPTGYNEQFF; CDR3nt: TGTGCCAGCAGTTTTCTAGCGGGAGGGCCAACCGGGTACAATGAGCAGTTCTTC
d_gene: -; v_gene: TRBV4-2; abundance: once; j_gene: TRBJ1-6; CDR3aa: CASSQGSREGLRSTLHF; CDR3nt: TGTGCCAGCAGCCAAGGCTCAAGGGAGGGGTTAAGATCCACCCTCCACTTT
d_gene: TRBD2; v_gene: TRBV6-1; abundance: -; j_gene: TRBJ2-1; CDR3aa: CASSSTSGKSYNEQFF; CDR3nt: TGTGCCAGCAGCTCGACTAGCGGGAAGTCCTACAATGAGCAGTTCTTC